This T cell receptor (beta chain) stems from a study of early stage breast cancer tumors. Overall study: Of some 17 invasive breast tumors, approximately 11 were hormone receptor-positive, HER2-negative. Among approximately 12 ER+/PR+/HER2- tumors, eight were ductal, four lobular. General study results and limits: Compared with adjacent normal breast tissue, tumors showed roughly 2.4-fold greater T cell density and higher clonality.

V was shortened by 4 bases and J by 7 bases, with 12 bases between the two germline ends. This CDR3 comprises 13 residues. Germline assignment: CDR1 SGDLS and CDR2 YYNGEE. The protocol was immunoSEQ multiplex PCR, while the TCRdb copy is restricted to in-frame clones and leaves out a portion. This table has roughly 48,000 clones, roughly 80% appearing once. On this clone: Its antigen is unknown.

This TCR came from a person aged 45 to 59 with breast cancer. This rearrangement joins TRBV9 to TRBJ2-1; TRBD2 might be the D (6 bases). The material sequenced was blood. This CDR3 reads CASSTRLVNEQFF. In nucleotides, the CDR3 is TGTGCCAGCAGCACCCGACTAGTTAATGAGCAGTTCTTC.